The present TCR beta chain was sequenced within a study of identical twins. TCRdb fed the 5' RACE reads into MiXCR, producing one record per CDR3 protein. This sample carries 200,000 or so distinct CDR3 sequences, 15% to 20% of them seen once, and the ten largest clones take 35% to 50%. The sample was also reused in another study, on T cells expressing NK-cell markers.

The sequence was obtained from a woman aged 18-29 years in good health. Sample: CD8+ T cells sorted from blood.

The CDR3 loop reads CASSRQGSGANVLTF. The CDR3 coding sequence is TGTGCCAGCAGTCGTCAGGGCTCTGGGGCCAACGTCCTGACTTTC. This sequence joins TRBV27 and TRBJ2-6; TRBD1 might be the D (5 bases). CDR3 length equals 15 residues. The V gene lost 5 bases and the J gene lost 0 bases, with 8 bases spanning the gap. Germline lookup yields CDR1 MNHEY and CDR2 SMNVEV (reference sequence). The complete variable domain, with remaining parts taken from reference TRBV27 and TRBJ2-6, reads EAQVTQNPRYLITVTGKKLTVTCSQNMNHEYMSWYRQDPGLGLRQIYYSMNVEVTDKGDVPEGYKVSRKEKRNFPLILESPSPNQTSLYFCASSRQGSGANVLTFGAGSRLTVL.